The rows below give T cell receptor beta chains drawn from one sample of a study of shared clonotypes between healthy human individuals. Sequencing was performed with immunoSEQ multiplex PCR; in TCRdb, only in-frame clones are kept and a portion is missing. The sample has some 2 million clones, roughly 95% seen once. Sequenced: naive CD4+ T cells sorted from blood. Receptors were obtained from a young man in good health. The CDR3 runs from the conserved cysteine through the conserved F or W. A D gene is named only where the DNA matches it firmly. Clone size is not always given. Where it is, it says once, few, many or a class for expanded clones.

>-|TRBD1|TRBJ1-6|TRBV19
CASSPSSGTGGKGNSPLHF
TGTGCCAGTAGTCCGAGTTCCGGAACAGGGGGTAAGGGGAATTCACCCCTCCACTTT
>-|-|TRBJ1-5|TRBV30
CAWSRNKGGIFDSNQPQHF
TGTGCCTGGAGCCGGAATAAAGGGGGTATCTTTGATAGCAATCAGCCCCAGCATTTT
>-|-|TRBJ1-1|TRBV27
CASMLDLMNTEAFF
TGTGCCAGCATGCTTGACCTCATGAACACTGAAGCTTTCTTT
>-|-|TRBJ2-7|TRBV6-5
CASSYGTGFYEQYF
TGTGCCAGCAGTTACGGAACAGGGTTCTACGAGCAGTACTTC
>-|-|TRBJ2-5|TRBV5-1
CASAEVSGSRETQYF
TGCGCCAGCGCCGAGGTGTCAGGGTCCCGGGAGACCCAGTACTTC
>-|-|TRBJ1-5|TRBV5-4
CASSPGADSNQPQHF
TGTGCCAGCAGCCCCGGGGCGGATAGCAATCAGCCCCAGCATTTT
>-|-|TRBJ2-3|TRBV7-2
CASSSPGSSTDTQYF
TGTGCCAGCAGCTCCCCGGGGAGTAGCACAGATACGCAGTATTTT
>-|-|TRBJ2-7|TRBV4-1
CASSQGPTGRLYEQYF
TGCGCCAGCAGCCAGGGACCAACGGGACGGCTCTACGAGCAGTACTTC
>-|-|TRBJ2-7|TRBV10-1
CASSRDLSYEQYF
TGCGCCAGCAGTCGGGACCTCTCCTACGAGCAGTACTTC
>once|-|TRBJ2-1|TRBV6-5
CATMRGSTNEQFF
TGTGCCACCATGAGGGGCAGTACCAATGAGCAGTTCTTC
>once|-|TRBJ2-7|TRBV27
CASSLSNEQYF
TGTGCCAGCAGTTTATCGAACGAGCAGTACTTC
>-|-|TRBJ2-7|TRBV5-1
CASSAPNTYEQYF
TGCGCCAGCAGCGCTCCGAATACCTACGAGCAGTACTTC
>-|-|TRBJ2-1|TRBV7-2
CASSLRAIDEQFF
TGTGCCAGCAGCCTCAGGGCTATCGATGAGCAGTTCTTC
>-|TRBD2|TRBJ2-5|TRBV11-2
CASSSGTSGGQETQYF
TGTGCCAGCAGCTCCGGGACTAGCGGGGGCCAAGAGACCCAGTACTTC
>-|-|TRBJ2-5|TRBV5-4
CASSHRDSDQTQYF
TGTGCCAGCAGCCACCGGGACTCTGACCAGACCCAGTACTTC
>-|TRBD1|TRBJ2-1|TRBV5-1
CASSFAPGQNHYNEQFF
TGCGCCAGCAGCTTCGCCCCGGGACAGAACCATTACAATGAGCAGTTCTTC
>-|TRBD1|TRBJ2-7|TRBV7-9
CASSNPGQIYEQYF
TGTGCCAGCAGCAATCCGGGACAGATCTACGAGCAGTACTTC
>few|TRBD2|TRBJ2-7|TRBV5-1
CASSRGTSGYEQYF
TGCGCCAGCAGCCGCGGGACTAGCGGCTACGAGCAGTACTTC
>-|-|TRBJ1-2|TRBV4-1
CASSQVEANYGYTF
TGCGCCAGCAGCCAAGTCGAAGCTAACTATGGCTACACCTTC